The clone carrying this TCR beta chain appeared a single time. An end of the junction does not agree with germline; a read error may underlie this. PCR employed 60 Vbeta and 13 Jbeta primers. Method: immunoSEQ multiplex PCR; TCRdb's copy keeps in-frame clones and lacks some. The sample holds 120,000 or so clones; 78% are singletons and the top ten take roughly 6%. This sample stems from a study of cytomegalovirus exposure and HLA in healthy donors. In the study overall: An earlier analysis identified some 110 million unique TCR beta sequences in about 180 million T cells. Tens of millions of unique TCRs from HLA-typed donors were held in an early release of data. Genotyping of nearly 400 donors showed that about 83% belonged to the Caucasian-associated ancestry cluster.

Germline CDR1 reads LNHNV; CDR2 reads YYDKDF (reference sequence). The CDR3 is 15 residues long. The source material was PBMCs. The chain is built from TRBV15 and TRBJ2-6; a weak D match, TRBD1 (5 bases). The clonotype originates from a woman aged 40 to 50 in good health and CMV-seronegative. CDR3 coding DNA: TGTGCCACCGCACCCCAGGCCTCTGGGGCCAACGGCCTGACTTTC. This gives the protein CATAPQASGANGLTF.